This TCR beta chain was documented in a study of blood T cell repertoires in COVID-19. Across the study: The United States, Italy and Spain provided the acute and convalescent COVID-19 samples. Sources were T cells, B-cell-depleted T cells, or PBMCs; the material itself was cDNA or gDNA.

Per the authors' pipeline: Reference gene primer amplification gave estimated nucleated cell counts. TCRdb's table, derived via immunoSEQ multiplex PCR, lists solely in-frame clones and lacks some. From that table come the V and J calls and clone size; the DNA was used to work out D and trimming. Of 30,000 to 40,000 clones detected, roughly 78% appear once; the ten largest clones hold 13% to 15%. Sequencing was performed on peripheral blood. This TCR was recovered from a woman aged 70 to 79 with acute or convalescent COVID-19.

Here the CDR3 DNA reads TGTGCCAGCAGCCAAGAAAGGAGAGGCACCATATATTTT. This codes for CASSQERRGTIYF. The chain combines TRBV3-1 (or the pseudogene TRBV3-2) with TRBJ1-3; no clear D gene. V shed 0 bases and J shed 9 bases, with 9 bases lying between them. The CDR3 has 13 residues. Germline CDR1 and CDR2: LGHDT and YNNKEL (reference sequence).